Shown below are 12 T cell receptor beta chains from a single sample sequenced in a study of T cells in localized non-small cell lung cancer. This table comes from immunoSEQ multiplex PCR, and its TCRdb copy is limited to in-frame clones, with some not included. This table has some 5,200 clones, roughly half appearing once. The sample here was lymph node tissue, taken before any cancer treatment. These receptor sequences come from a male donor aged 60 or over with stage I squamous cell lung carcinoma.

The V and J genes are TRBV18 and TRBJ2-2; the D is unclear. CDR1 is KGHSH, CDR2 LQKENI, per germline. CDR3 size: 13 residues. Trimming removed 3 bases at V and 2 bases at J, with 4 bases between. The CDR3 DNA follows: TGTGCCAGCTCACCCGGAAACACCGGGGAGCTGTTTTTT. Translating gives CASSPGNTGELFF.

The CDR3 here is CASSPDRGGQETQYF. Written as DNA, the CDR3 is TGTGCCAGCTCGCCGGACAGGGGTGGCCAAGAGACCCAGTACTTC. This chain joins TRBV18 and TRBJ2-5; 9 nucleotides match TRBD1. The CDR3 sequence is 15 residues long. With 6 bases clipped from V and 1 base from J, the junction kept 6 bases outside the gene matches. Germline assignment: CDR1 KGHSH and CDR2 LQKENI.

The chain joins TRBV29-1 to TRBJ2-1, with TRBD1 matching 7 bases. The CDR3 length is 15 residues. Per the germline V gene, CDR1 is SQVTM and CDR2 is ANQGSEA. The ends lost 7 bases at V and 3 bases at J; junction bases unmatched: 12. The CDR3 loop reads CSGVIGTDYYNEQFF. The CDR3 bases are TGCAGCGGGGTCATTGGGACAGACTACTACAATGAGCAGTTCTTC.

This rearrangement joins TRBV29-1 to TRBJ2-3; 9 nucleotides match TRBD1. J gave up 3 bases and V 0 bases, and 4 bases lay outside the gene matches. The CDR3 has 15 residues. Germline V CDR1 and CDR2: SQVTM, ANQGSEA. This chain's CDR3 is CSVEDPGQGTDTQYF. CDR3 nucleotide sequence: TGCAGCGTTGAAGATCCCGGACAGGGGACAGATACGCAGTATTTT.

The chain uses TRBV9 and TRBJ2-5; D possibly corresponds to TRBD1 (6 bases). CDR1 is SGDLS and CDR2 is YYNGEE in the germline V gene. Trimming took 5 bases from V and 5 from J, leaving 13 bases between them. This CDR3 has 13 residues. The CDR3 DNA follows: TGTGCCAGCAGTCGGTCAGGGGAGGAGACCCAGTACTTC. This translates into CASSRSGEETQYF.

This clone was counted between two and nine times. The chain joins TRBV6-7 to TRBJ1-1; no firm D call. TRBV6-7 is given ORF status, its function remaining uncertain. The CDR3 consists of 11 residues. Trimming cost V 7 bases and J 2 bases, with 5 bases left between them. The CDR3 reads CASTFNTEAFF. Here the CDR3 DNA reads TGTGCCAGCACCTTTAACACTGAAGCTTTCTTT.

This clone has just a few counts. The V and J genes are TRBV11-3 and TRBJ2-3, with TRBD2 matching over 9 bases. The ends lost 8 bases at V and 0 bases at J; junction bases unmatched: 3. This CDR3 spans 14 amino acids. Germline V gene lookup returns CDR1 SGHNT and CDR2 YENEEA. CDR3 bases: TGTGCCAGCGCGGGAGGGACTAGCACAGATACGCAGTATTTT. Its protein product is CASAGGTSTDTQYF.

This clone was picked up a small number of times. One end of the junction does not line up with germline, which may come from a read error. The rearrangement links TRBV16 to TRBJ1-1; D uncertain. The length of the CDR3 is 13 residues. The germline V gene has CDR1 KGHSY and CDR2 FQNENV. The CDR3 nucleotides read TGTGTCAGCAGCCAAGGAACGTTAGCTGAAGCTTTCTTT. Residues: CVSSQGTLAEAFF. The full variable domain, completed using reference TRBV16 and TRBJ1-1, is GEEVAQTPKHLVRGEGQKAKLYCAPIKGHSYVFWYQQVLKNEFKFLISFQNENVFDETGMPKERFSAKCLPNSPCSLEIQATKLEDSAVYFCVSSQGTLAEAFFGQGTRLTVV.

The chain recombines TRBV19 with TRBJ2-5, with 7 positions matching TRBD2. Germline V gene sequence: CDR1 LNHDA, CDR2 SQIVND (reference sequence). With V trimmed by 4 bases and J by 4 bases, 3 bases remained unmatched. The CDR3 consists of 13 residues. CDR3: CASSRGEGETQYF. CDR3 in DNA: TGTGCCAGTAGTAGGGGGGAGGGAGAGACCCAGTACTTC.

The rearrangement uses TRBV9 and TRBJ2-3; maybe TRBD2 (5 bases). V lost 0 bases to trimming and J lost 2 bases, with 10 bases between them. Germline CDR1 is SGDLS and CDR2 is YYNGEE. The CDR3 runs 15 residues. The DNA for the CDR3 is TGTGCCAGCAGCGTAGGTAGCGCGTCCACAGATACGCAGTATTTT. This gives the protein CASSVGSASTDTQYF.

The chain uses TRBV30 and TRBJ2-7, with a weak D call TRBD2 (6 bases). CDR1 and CDR2 from the germline V gene are GTSNPN and SVGIG (reference sequence). This CDR3 is built from 14 residues. Trimming left V 0 bases short and J 5 bases short, with 14 bases between. The CDR3 nucleotides are TGTGCCTGGAGTGTACTTGGGGGGATAGACGAGCAGTACTTC. Translated: CAWSVLGGIDEQYF.

The CDR3 is CAWSPGLAGPTDTQYF. CDR3 in DNA: TGTGCCTGGAGTCCGGGACTAGCGGGACCCACAGATACGCAGTATTTT. This rearrangement joins TRBV30 to TRBJ2-3, with 13 nucleotides matching TRBD2. The CDR3 is made up of 16 amino acids. With 2 bases clipped from V and 2 bases from J, the junction kept 4 bases outside the gene matches. Germline loops: CDR1 GTSNPN, CDR2 SVGIG (reference sequence).